The clone carrying this T cell receptor (beta chain) occurred a few times. What it binds is not known. It was with 60 Vbeta and 13 Jbeta primers that the PCR ran. Clones were read by immunoSEQ multiplex PCR, and TCRdb kept only the in-frame ones, dropping some. The table has 150,000 to 200,000 clones, 60% to 80% seen once. The record originates from a study of cytomegalovirus exposure and HLA in healthy donors. Overall study findings and caveats: Association with HLA alleles at 0.05 false discovery rate was found for 16,951 TCR beta sequences in a later analysis. Highly shared sequence variants in one cluster were likely a sequencing artifact.

This CDR3 has 15 residues. Germline trimming cut 1 base from V and 3 bases from J; bases unmatched to any gene: 3. The germline V gene encodes CDR1 SGHVS and CDR2 FNYEAQ. This chain connects TRBV7-6 to TRBJ2-7; 10 bases are a match to TRBD2. Sequencing was performed on PBMCs. This receptor was obtained from a woman between 50 and 59 years old in good health and CMV-seropositive. The CDR3 nucleotides read TGTGCCAGCAGCTTAGGGCTAGCGGGGGTCTACGAGCAGTACTTC. Translated: CASSLGLAGVYEQYF.